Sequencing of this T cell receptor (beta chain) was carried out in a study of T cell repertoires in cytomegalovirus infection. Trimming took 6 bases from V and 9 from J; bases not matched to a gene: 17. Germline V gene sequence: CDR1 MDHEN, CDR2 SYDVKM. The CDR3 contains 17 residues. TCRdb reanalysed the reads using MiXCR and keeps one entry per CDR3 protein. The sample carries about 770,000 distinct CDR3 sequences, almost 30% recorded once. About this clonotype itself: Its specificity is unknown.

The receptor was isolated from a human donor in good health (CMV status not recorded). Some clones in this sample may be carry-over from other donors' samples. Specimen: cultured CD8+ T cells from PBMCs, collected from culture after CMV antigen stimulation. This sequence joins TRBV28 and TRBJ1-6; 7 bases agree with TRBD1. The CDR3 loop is CASSRDKLRQGGSPLHF. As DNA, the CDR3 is TGTGCCAGCAGCCGAGACAAACTGCGGCAGGGGGGTTCACCCCTCCACTTT. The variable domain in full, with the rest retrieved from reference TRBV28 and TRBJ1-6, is DVKVTQSSRYLVKRTGEKVFLECVQDMDHENMFWYRQDPGLGLRLIYFSYDVKMKEKGDIPEGYSVSREKKERFSLILESASTNQTSMYLCASSRDKLRQGGSPLHFGNGTRLTVT.